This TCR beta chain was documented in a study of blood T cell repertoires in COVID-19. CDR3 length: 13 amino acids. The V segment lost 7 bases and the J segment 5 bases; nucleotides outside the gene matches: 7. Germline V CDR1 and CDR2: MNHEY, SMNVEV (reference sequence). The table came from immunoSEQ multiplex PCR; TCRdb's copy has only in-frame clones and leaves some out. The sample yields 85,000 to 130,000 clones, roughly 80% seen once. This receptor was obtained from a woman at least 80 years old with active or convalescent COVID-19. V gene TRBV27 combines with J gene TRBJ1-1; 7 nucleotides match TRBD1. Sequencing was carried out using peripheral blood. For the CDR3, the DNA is TGTGCCAGCAATTCAGGGGGTGAAACTGAAGCTTTCTTT. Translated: CASNSGGETEAFF.